This entry lists 10 T cell receptor beta chains sequenced from one sample in a study of response to subunit inactivated influenza vaccine. TCRdb reanalysed the RT-PCR reads using MiXCR and keeps one entry per CDR3 protein. This sample yields 700,000 to 900,000 distinct CDR3 sequences, of which about 20% are seen a single time; roughly 10% belongs to the top ten. The sequences come from PBMCs from blood, collected less than 6 days after vaccination. The receptor set was obtained from a man aged 50 to 60 who received an inactivated influenza vaccine.

The V gene is TRBV11-2, the J gene TRBJ1-2; D is possibly TRBD1 (6 bases). Trimming removed 5 bases from V and 8 bases from J, with 18 bases in between. The length of the CDR3 is 14 residues. The germline gives CDR1 SGHAT, CDR2 FQNNGV. CDR3: CASSRGTTTEGYTF. The CDR3 region has the DNA TGTGCCAGCAGCCGAGGGACAACAACAGAGGGCTACACCTTC.

The V gene is TRBV12-3 or TRBV12-4, the J gene TRBJ2-4, with 9 bases fitting TRBD1. Trimming removed 5 bases from V and 0 bases from J; junction bases left unmatched: 5. CDR3 length equals 16 residues. The CDR3 reads CASSLGQGQAKNIQYF. The CDR3 DNA reads as TGTGCCAGCAGTCTGGGACAGGGTCAAGCCAAAAACATTCAGTACTTC.

V gene TRBV7-2 combines with J gene TRBJ2-1; 7 positions match TRBD2. CDR3 length equals 15 residues. The germline gives CDR1 SGHTA, CDR2 FQGNSA. Trimming cost V 0 bases and J 4 bases; bases outside gene matches: 3. The CDR3 DNA follows: TGTGCCAGCAGCTTAGCGCCTAGCGGTTACAATGAGCAGTTCTTC. It translates to CASSLAPSGYNEQFF.

This clonotype was counted at least ten times. V and J are TRBV7-8 and TRBJ2-3; D is ambiguous. V was cut by 3 bases and J by 0 bases, with 13 bases left in between. Germline V CDR1 and CDR2: SGHVS, FQNEAQ. The CDR3 contains 16 residues. CDR3 DNA: TGTGCCAGCAGCTTCGGTGGTTTTCATAGCACAGATACGCAGTATTTT. It codes for CASSFGGFHSTDTQYF.

V gene TRBV5-5 combines with J gene TRBJ2-7, with TRBD2 identical over 8 bases. V lost 4 bases, J lost 5 bases, and 8 bases stayed unmatched. The CDR3 runs to 14 residues. Germline V gene data show CDR1 as SGHKS and CDR2 as YYEKEE (reference sequence). The CDR3 region has the DNA TGTGCCAGCAGCCAGAGCGGGAGAATCCACGAGCAGTACTTC. This codes for CASSQSGRIHEQYF. The whole variable domain, remainder taken from reference TRBV5-5 and TRBJ2-7, is DAGVTQSPTHLIKTRGQQVTLRCSPISGHKSVSWYQQVLGQGPQFIFQYYEKEERGRGNFPDRFSARQFPNYSSELNVNALLLGDSALYLCASSQSGRIHEQYFGPGTRLTVT.

V gene TRBV7-2 combines with J gene TRBJ1-2, with a weak D call TRBD1 (5 bases). The CDR3 totals 12 residues. Germline CDR1 SGHTA, CDR2 FQGNSA. V was pared by 5 bases and J by 14 bases, with 18 bases between. The CDR3 protein is CASSTRTSGGTF. The CDR3 bases are TGTGCCAGCAGCACCAGGACCTCTGGGGGGACCTTC.

At least ten counts were recorded for this clonotype. The chain joins TRBV6-5 to TRBJ2-2, with D hard to call. Trimming removed 4 bases at V and 8 bases at J, with 11 bases between. The CDR3 loop spans 13 amino acids. Germline CDR1 MNHEY, CDR2 SVGAGI. The CDR3 loop is CASSLSNRGELFF. DNA for the CDR3: TGTGCCAGCAGTTTGTCTAACCGAGGGGAGCTGTTTTTT.

This clonotype was detected a few times. This sequence joins TRBV12-3 or TRBV12-4 and TRBJ2-2; D ambiguous. There are 14 residues in the CDR3. V lost 3 bases to trimming and J lost 6 bases, with 11 bases between them. CDR3 nucleotide sequence: TGTGCCAGCAGTTTGCAGCGTATCCCCGGGGAGCTGTTTTTT. Its translation: CASSLQRIPGELFF.

This chain uses TRBV5-6 with TRBJ2-1, with D uncertain. This CDR3 has 12 amino acids. Germline V gene lookup returns CDR1 SGHDT and CDR2 YYEEEE. With 0 bases removed from V and 10 bases from J, the gap between germline ends came to 8 bases. In DNA, the CDR3 is TGTGCCAGCAGCTTGGCCGTTGGGGAGCAGTTCTTC. It translates to CASSLAVGEQFF.

This chain connects TRBV7-2 to TRBJ2-6, with D possibly TRBD1 on 6 matching bases. Germline-derived CDR1 and CDR2 are SGHTA and FQGNSA. V was shortened by 3 bases and J by 0 bases, with 12 bases between the two germline ends. The CDR3 runs to 17 residues. The CDR3 loop reads CASSFNTGYSGANVLTF. In DNA form, the CDR3 reads TGTGCCAGCAGCTTCAATACAGGGTACTCTGGGGCCAACGTCCTGACTTTC.